These 18 T cell receptor beta chains share one sample of origin, sequenced in a study of vaccination and CD4 T cells after COVID-19. No cognate antigen is known for these TCRs. Treatment here: roughly 10-day PBMC culture with coronavirus spike peptide pools or control peptides (ViraFEST assay). Scientists ran DNA taken from cultured CD4+ T cells through the Oncomine TCR Beta short-read assay for sequencing. TCRdb analysed the PCR reads with MiXCR anew, one entry per CDR3 protein. The sample lists around 17,000 distinct CDR3 sequences; around 70% were seen once. Specimen: CD4+ T cells from blood, cultured in vitro. Receptors were obtained from a human donor who had recovered from COVID-19.

V is TRBV20-1 and J is TRBJ1-1, with no clear D. This CDR3 is 13 amino acids long. V shed 3 bases and J shed 1 base, with 9 bases lying between them. Germline assignment: CDR1 DFQATT and CDR2 SNEGSKA (reference sequence). In DNA form, the CDR3 reads TGCAGTGCTAGGTCCTTCGGGAACACTGAAGCTTTCTTT. It is translated as CSARSFGNTEAFF.

The sample holds a few counts of this clonotype. This sequence joins TRBV27 and TRBJ2-1, with unresolved D. Per the germline V gene, CDR1 is MNHEY and CDR2 is SMNVEV (reference sequence). Trimming pared 3 bases from V and 2 bases from J, leaving 8 bases between. The CDR3 covers 14 residues. The CDR3 DNA follows: TGTGCCAGCAGTTTCGATGCTCCCTACAATGAGCAGTTCTTC. Translated: CASSFDAPYNEQFF.

The V call is TRBV6-5, the J call TRBJ2-2; the D is unclear. This CDR3 comprises 12 residues. Between the trimmed V and J ends, which lost 2 bases and 5 bases, there was a span of 3 bases. Germline V gene lookup returns CDR1 MNHEY and CDR2 SVGAGI. CDR3 DNA: TGTGCCAGCAGTTACGGAACCGGGGAGCTGTTTTTT. It is translated as CASSYGTGELFF.

The V gene is TRBV11-2, the J gene TRBJ1-6; no firm D call. This CDR3 region has 14 residues. Germline CDR1 and CDR2: SGHAT and FQNNGV. The germline V and J ends were trimmed by 4 bases and 6 bases, with 10 bases remaining between them. This chain's CDR3 is CASSSGLINSPLHF. As DNA, the CDR3 is TGTGCCAGCAGCTCCGGACTGATTAATTCACCCCTCCACTTT.

The CDR3 DNA sequence: TGTGCCAGCACCGGACGACTAAAGCGGGGGGGCTACAATGAGCAGTTCTTC. Residues: CASTGRLKRGGYNEQFF. The V gene is TRBV25-1, the J gene TRBJ2-1; 10 nucleotides agree with TRBD2. The CDR3 length is 17 residues. Germline V lookup: CDR1 MGHDK, CDR2 SYGVNS. V dropped 7 bases and J dropped 3; count of bases not matched to a gene: 12.

This clonotype appeared once. The chain couples TRBV20-1 to TRBJ2-7, with 11 bases aligning to TRBD2. This CDR3 comprises 16 residues. Looked up from germline, CDR1 is DFQATT and CDR2 is SNEGSKA (reference sequence). V lost 2 bases and J lost 1; bases outside the gene matches: 7. This CDR3 is CSARPLAGGESYEQYF. In DNA form, the CDR3 reads TGCAGTGCTAGACCTTTAGCGGGGGGGGAGTCCTACGAGCAGTACTTC.

The rearrangement links TRBV18 to TRBJ1-5; perhaps TRBD1 as D (5 bases). The CDR3 totals 14 residues. Deletions cut 1 base from V and 6 bases from J, with 10 bases between. Germline V lookup: CDR1 KGHSH, CDR2 LQKENI. CDR3 residues: CASSPRAGTQPQHF. The CDR3 DNA reads TGTGCCAGCTCACCACGGGCAGGGACTCAGCCCCAGCATTTT.

This clonotype occurred a few times. The J gene is TRBJ1-5, the V gene TRBV10-3; no clear D gene. This CDR3 spans 12 amino acids. The ends were cut back, 8 bases at V and 16 bases at J, with 21 bases in the middle. The germline V gene has CDR1 ENHRY and CDR2 SYGVKD. The CDR3 here is CAISGVEGAAHF. CDR3 bases: TGTGCCATCTCTGGGGTGGAGGGAGCGGCTCATTTT.

This clonotype was seen more than once but under ten times. J is TRBJ1-2 and V is TRBV6-2 or TRBV6-3; D is ambiguous. CDR3 length: 12 residues. Looked up from germline, CDR1 is MNHEY and CDR2 is SVGEGT. The V gene lost 5 bases and the J gene lost 3 bases, with 7 bases spanning the gap. CDR3 residues: CASSLGHYGYTF. CDR3 bases: TGTGCCAGCAGTCTAGGGCACTATGGCTACACCTTC.

Note on this clonotype: An end of the junction differs from the germline gene, which may be a read error. The rearrangement joins TRBV28 to TRBJ2-3; D unresolved. Germline CDR1 and CDR2: MDHEN and SYDVKM. The CDR3 consists of 12 residues. CDR3 sequence: CASTLPGDTQYF. Here the CDR3 DNA reads TGTGCCAGCACTTTACCAGGAGATACGCAGTATTTT. The entire variable domain, with the rest obtained from reference TRBV28 and TRBJ2-3, is as follows: DVKVTQSSRYLVKRTGEKVFLECVQDMDHENMFWYRQDPGLGLRLIYFSYDVKMKEKGDIPEGYSVSREKKERFSLILESASTNQTSMYLCASTLPGDTQYFGPGTRLTVL.

The CDR3 region is CASSLPGTGNGYTF. CDR3 DNA sequence: TGTGCCAGCAGTTTACCCGGGACAGGGAATGGCTACACCTTC. This sequence joins TRBV12-3 or TRBV12-4 and TRBJ1-2; 9 bases align to TRBD1. The ends lost 2 bases at V and 6 bases at J; junction bases unmatched: 4. The CDR3 consists of 14 residues.

V is TRBV19 and J is TRBJ2-7; 12 bases fit TRBD2. The V gene end was trimmed by 3 bases and the J gene end by 4 bases; junction bases not matched to a gene: 4. Germline CDR1 reads LNHDA; CDR2 reads SQIVND (reference sequence). The CDR3 contains 15 residues. In DNA, the CDR3 is TGTGCCAGTAGTATTGGACTAGCGGGAATATACGAGCAGTACTTC. Translation gives CASSIGLAGIYEQYF.

This clonotype showed up just once. This sequence joins TRBV24-1 and TRBJ1-1; D perhaps matches TRBD1 (5 bases). There are 14 residues in the CDR3. CDR1 is KGHDR, CDR2 SFDVKD, per germline. Trimming stripped 4 bases from V and 9 bases from J, with 17 bases between. As DNA, the CDR3 is TGTGCCACCAGTGAGGGGCTGGGCAATGGAAAAGCTTTCTTT. It encodes CATSEGLGNGKAFF.

The chain uses TRBV7-9 and TRBJ1-1; the match to TRBD1 covers 11 bases. Germline CDR1 SEHNR, CDR2 FQNEAQ (reference sequence). CDR3 length: 16 residues. V was pared by 5 bases and J by 1 base, with 6 bases of the junction left unmatched. The CDR3 region is CASSPRTGGPNTEAFF. Here the CDR3 DNA reads TGTGCCAGCAGCCCACGGACAGGGGGCCCGAACACTGAAGCTTTCTTT.

The chain recombines TRBV7-2 with TRBJ2-5; weak D call: TRBD2 (6 bases). Trimming pared 6 bases from V and 2 bases from J, leaving 16 bases between. CDR3 length equals 15 residues. Germline V gene lookup returns CDR1 SGHTA and CDR2 FQGNSA. The CDR3 nucleotides are TGTGCCAGCAGTCCAAGTTACGGGACTCAAGAGACCCAGTACTTC. The encoded protein is CASSPSYGTQETQYF.

CDR3 DNA sequence: TGTGCCAGCAGCTCCCCGCCGCCAGGATCCACTGAAGCTTTCTTT. Its translation is CASSSPPPGSTEAFF. The genes are TRBV7-6 and TRBJ1-1; no definite D call. The CDR3 length is 15 residues. Germline CDR1 reads SGHVS; CDR2 reads FNYEAQ. V lost 4 bases and J 4 bases, leaving 16 bases between the germline ends.

CDR3 residues: CASSLVQGAAFF. The DNA of the CDR3 is TGTGCCAGCAGCTTAGTACAGGGGGCGGCTTTCTTT. The V and J genes are TRBV7-9 and TRBJ1-1, with 9 nucleotides matching TRBD1. The CDR3 runs 12 residues. V lost 1 base to trimming and J lost 11 bases; unmatched junction nucleotides: 2. Germline loops: CDR1 SEHNR, CDR2 FQNEAQ (reference sequence). Full variable domain (missing parts from reference TRBV7-9 and TRBJ1-1): DTGVSQNPRHKITKRGQNVTFRCDPISEHNRLYWYRQTLGQGPEFLTYFQNEAQLEKSRLLSDRFSAERPKGSFSTLEIQRTEQGDSAMYLCASSLVQGAAFFGQGTRLTVV.

This chain connects TRBV20-1 to TRBJ2-1; 9 nucleotides line up with TRBD2. Germline CDR1 reads DFQATT; CDR2 reads SNEGSKA (reference sequence). This CDR3 spans 15 amino acids. V was clipped by 0 bases and J by 7 bases; unmatched bases: 7. The DNA for the CDR3 is TGCAGTGCTAGAGATAGCGGGAGTTATGATAATGAGCAGTTCTTC. Translation gives CSARDSGSYDNEQFF.